Below are 9 T cell receptor beta chains sequenced from a single sample in a study of technical replicates of blood from a few donors. The data were produced by immunoSEQ multiplex PCR, yet TCRdb's version contains in-frame clones alone and is incomplete. Of roughly 65,000 clones in the sample, approximately 89% are singletons; the top ten hold roughly 5%. Sequenced input: PBMCs. These receptors all come from a human donor in good health. Some clones in this sample may be carry-over from other donors' samples.

The chain is built from TRBV5-1 and TRBJ2-1, with 10 bases fitting TRBD1. The CDR3 runs to 14 residues. V lost 3 bases to trimming and J lost 10 bases; unmatched junction nucleotides: 7. Germline V gene lookup returns CDR1 SGHRS and CDR2 YFSETQ. This chain's CDR3 is CASSSGTGAREQFF. The CDR3 DNA sequence: TGCGCCAGCAGCTCCGGGACAGGGGCTAGGGAGCAGTTCTTC. Combining the CDR3 with reference TRBV5-1 and TRBJ2-1 gives the whole variable domain KAGVTQTPRYLIKTRGQQVTLSCSPISGHRSVSWYQQTPGQGLQFLFEYFSETQRNKGNFPGRFSGRQFSNSRSEMNVSTLELGDSALYLCASSSGTGAREQFFGPGTRLTVL.

This sequence joins TRBV5-5 and TRBJ1-1; the D gene is possibly TRBD1 (6 bases). CDR3 length: 13 residues. Germline CDR1 SGHKS, CDR2 YYEKEE (reference sequence). With 3 bases removed from V and 4 bases from J, the gap between germline ends came to 10 bases. The CDR3 reads CASSWGGGTEAFF. The CDR3 DNA is TGTGCCAGCAGCTGGGGAGGGGGCACTGAAGCTTTCTTT.

This chain connects TRBV12-5 to TRBJ2-3, with a weak D call TRBD2 (7 bases). Germline CDR1 LGHNT, CDR2 FRNRAP. Trimming cost V 1 base and J 5 bases, with 19 bases left between them. This CDR3 contains 17 residues. The CDR3 DNA reads TGTGCTAGTGGTTTGGGTCTGGCGGGGGCCCGTGGAGATACGCAGTATTTT. It specifies CASGLGLAGARGDTQYF. Supplemented by reference TRBV12-5 and TRBJ2-3, the full variable domain reads DARVTQTPRHKVTEMGQEVTMRCQPILGHNTVFWYRQTMMQGLELLAYFRNRAPLDDSGMPKDRFSAEMPDATLATLKIQPSEPRDSAVYFCASGLGLAGARGDTQYFGPGTRLTVL.

The chain combines TRBV21-1 with TRBJ2-1; the table names TRBD2, a call not compared with the DNA. TRBV21-1 is deemed a pseudogene. The CDR3 is 17 residues long. CDR3 coding DNA: TGTGCCAGCAGCAAACCTAGCGGGAGGAGTTGTTGCAATGAGCAGTTCTTC. Its translation: CASSKPSGRSCCNEQFF.

The V gene is TRBV15, the J gene TRBJ2-1, with 7 bases matching TRBD2. Germline trimming cut 1 base from V and 6 bases from J; bases unmatched to any gene: 9. The CDR3 has 16 residues. Per the germline V gene, CDR1 is LNHNV and CDR2 is YYDKDF (reference sequence). The CDR3: CATSRVPAGLLNEQFF. In nucleotides, the CDR3 is TGTGCCACCAGCAGAGTTCCAGCGGGACTGCTCAATGAGCAGTTCTTC.

The gene calls are TRBV18 and TRBJ2-3; 7 bases are shared with TRBD1. J lost 6 bases, V lost 6 bases, and 12 bases had no gene match. The CDR3 contains 15 residues. CDR1 is KGHSH, CDR2 LQKENI, per germline. The DNA for the CDR3 is TGTGCCAGCTCGCCAAGGACAGGCTTCGCGGATACGCAGTATTTT. This codes for CASSPRTGFADTQYF.

The chain is built from TRBV7-7 and TRBJ1-1; D is perhaps TRBD1 (5 bases). The CDR3 covers 13 residues. Germline V lookup: CDR1 SSHAT, CDR2 FNYEAQ (reference sequence). The germline V and J ends were trimmed by 5 bases and 4 bases, with 11 bases remaining between them. The CDR3 coding sequence is TGTGCCAGCAGCCCCAGGGTTGGCACTGAAGCTTTCTTT. This encodes CASSPRVGTEAFF. Looking up the rest from reference TRBV7-7 and TRBJ1-1 gives the full variable domain: GAGVSQSPRYKVTKRGQDVTLRCDPISSHATLYWYQQALGQGPEFLTYFNYEAQPDKSGLPSDRFSAERPEGSISTLTIQRTEQRDSAMYRCASSPRVGTEAFFGQGTRLTVV.

The rearrangement uses TRBV29-1 and TRBJ2-1; TRBD2 matches 8 bases. Unmatched junction bases numbered 3, after V lost 4 bases and J lost 4 bases. This CDR3 comprises 13 residues. Per germline, CDR1 SQVTM and CDR2 ANQGSEA. CDR3 sequence: CSVAGLEYNEQFF. The CDR3 DNA follows: TGCAGCGTTGCGGGACTAGAATACAATGAGCAGTTCTTC.

The rearrangement uses TRBV9 and TRBJ2-5; possibly TRBD2 for D (6 bases). Germline V gives CDR1 SGDLS, CDR2 YYNGEE. The CDR3 spans 14 residues. Trimming removed 3 bases at V and 2 bases at J, with 11 bases between. The CDR3 spells CASSGGGLQETQYF. The CDR3 nucleotides read TGTGCCAGCAGCGGCGGCGGACTACAAGAGACCCAGTACTTC. The full variable domain, rest sourced from reference TRBV9 and TRBJ2-5, is DSGVTQTPKHLITATGQRVTLRCSPRSGDLSVYWYQQSLDQGLQFLIQYYNGEERAKGNILERFSAQQFPDLHSELNLSSLELGDSALYFCASSGGGLQETQYFGPGTRLLVL.